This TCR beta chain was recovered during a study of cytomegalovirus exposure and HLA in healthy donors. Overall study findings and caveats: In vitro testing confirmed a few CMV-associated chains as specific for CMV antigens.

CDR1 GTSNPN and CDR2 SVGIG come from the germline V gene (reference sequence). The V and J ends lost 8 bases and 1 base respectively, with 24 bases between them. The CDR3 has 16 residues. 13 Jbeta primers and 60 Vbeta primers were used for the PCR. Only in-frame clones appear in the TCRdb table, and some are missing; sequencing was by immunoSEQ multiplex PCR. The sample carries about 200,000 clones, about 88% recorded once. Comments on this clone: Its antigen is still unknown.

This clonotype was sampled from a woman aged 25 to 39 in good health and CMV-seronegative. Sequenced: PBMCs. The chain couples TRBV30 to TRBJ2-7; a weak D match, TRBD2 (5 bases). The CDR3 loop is CAAEAIGLPKSYEQYF. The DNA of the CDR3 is TGTGCCGCTGAGGCGATCGGACTCCCTAAATCCTACGAGCAGTACTTC.